The rows below give T cell receptor beta chains drawn from one sample of a study of shared clonotypes between healthy human individuals. This table comes from immunoSEQ multiplex PCR, and its TCRdb copy is limited to in-frame clones, with some not included. The repertoire includes about 580,000 clones, more than 95% of them detected once, and roughly 0.29% sits in the top ten. Sequencing was done on a sample of naive CD8+ T cells sorted from blood. Every receptor here comes from a man aged 25-45 years in good health. The CDR3 runs from the conserved cysteine through the conserved F or W. A D gene is named only where the DNA matches it firmly. Only part of the rows carry a size: once, few, many, or a class if the clone is expanded.

abundance: NA
len: 13
d_gene: NA
v_gene: TRBV2
j_gene: TRBJ2-1
CDR3nt: TGTGCCAGCAGCGGACAGAATTACAATGAGCAGTTCTTC
CDR3aa: CASSGQNYNEQFF

abundance: NA
len: 16
d_gene: NA
v_gene: TRBV28
j_gene: TRBJ1-2
CDR3nt: TGTGCCAGCAGTCTTACGTTGACCCGGCCGCCGGGCGGCTACACCTTC
CDR3aa: CASSLTLTRPPGGYTF

abundance: NA
len: 16
d_gene: NA
v_gene: TRBV6-1
j_gene: TRBJ2-7
CDR3nt: TGTGCCAGCAGTGAAGATCTAAGGACGGACTCCTACGAGCAGTACTTC
CDR3aa: CASSEDLRTDSYEQYF

abundance: NA
len: 12
d_gene: NA
v_gene: TRBV28
j_gene: TRBJ2-7
CDR3nt: TGTGCCAGCAGTTTATTGAACTACGAGCAGTACTTC
CDR3aa: CASSLLNYEQYF

abundance: NA
len: 15
d_gene: TRBD2
v_gene: TRBV28
j_gene: TRBJ2-7
CDR3nt: TGTGCCAGCAGCCCCCAGCGGGAGAGTCCCTACGAGCAGTACTTC
CDR3aa: CASSPQRESPYEQYF

abundance: NA
len: 13
d_gene: NA
v_gene: TRBV7-2
j_gene: TRBJ2-7
CDR3nt: TGTGCCAGCAGCCACCCGCGGGGAGCCGAGCAGTACTTC
CDR3aa: CASSHPRGAEQYF

abundance: NA
len: 10
d_gene: NA
v_gene: TRBV9
j_gene: TRBJ1-2
CDR3nt: TGTGCCAGCAGCGCAAGGAGGGAAACCTTC
CDR3aa: CASSARRETF

abundance: once
len: 14
d_gene: NA
v_gene: TRBV4-3
j_gene: TRBJ2-7
CDR3nt: TGCGCCAGCAGCCAAGACCTAGGGCACTACGAGCAGTACTTC
CDR3aa: CASSQDLGHYEQYF

abundance: NA
len: 13
d_gene: TRBD1
v_gene: TRBV5-4
j_gene: TRBJ2-1
CDR3nt: TGTGCCAGCAGCTCGCGGGACAGGGTGGAACAGTTCTTC
CDR3aa: CASSSRDRVEQFF

abundance: NA
len: 12
d_gene: NA
v_gene: TRBV9
j_gene: TRBJ1-4
CDR3nt: TGTGCCAGCAGCGGGGGAGATAGGAAACTGTTTTTT
CDR3aa: CASSGGDRKLFF

abundance: NA
len: 14
d_gene: NA
v_gene: TRBV9
j_gene: TRBJ2-7
CDR3nt: TGTGCCAGCAGCGCCGAGGGGGGCTCCTACGAGCAGTACTTC
CDR3aa: CASSAEGGSYEQYF

abundance: NA
len: 14
d_gene: NA
v_gene: TRBV11-2
j_gene: TRBJ1-1
CDR3nt: TGTGCCAGCAGCTTAAGGGAGTTCGGCACTGAAGCTTTCTTT
CDR3aa: CASSLREFGTEAFF

abundance: NA
len: 16
d_gene: TRBD1
v_gene: TRBV9
j_gene: TRBJ2-3
CDR3nt: TGTGCCAGCAGCGAGAGGACAGGAAGTAGGACAGATACGCAGTATTTT
CDR3aa: CASSERTGSRTDTQYF

abundance: NA
len: 15
d_gene: NA
v_gene: TRBV19
j_gene: TRBJ2-1
CDR3nt: TGTGCCAGTAGTATAGGCAGGTACCTAGCCGGTGAGCAGTTCTTC
CDR3aa: CASSIGRYLAGEQFF

abundance: NA
len: 17
d_gene: TRBD1
v_gene: TRBV7-8
j_gene: TRBJ1-2
CDR3nt: TGTGCCAGCAGCTTAGAAGCCGGGACAGGGGGGAGCTATGGCTACACCTTC
CDR3aa: CASSLEAGTGGSYGYTF

abundance: once
len: 15
d_gene: NA
v_gene: TRBV28
j_gene: TRBJ2-1
CDR3nt: TGTGCCAGCAGCCCAGCGGCAGGGATCCACAATGAGCAGTTCTTC
CDR3aa: CASSPAAGIHNEQFF

abundance: NA
len: 15
d_gene: NA
v_gene: TRBV5-4
j_gene: TRBJ1-2
CDR3nt: TGTGCCAGCAGCTTGGCGCAGGGTCAGGTGCATGGCTACACCTTC
CDR3aa: CASSLAQGQVHGYTF

abundance: NA
len: 16
d_gene: TRBD2
v_gene: TRBV4-1
j_gene: TRBJ2-3
CDR3nt: TGCGCCAGCAGCCAAGAGCTAGCGGGGTACACAGATACGCAGTATTTT
CDR3aa: CASSQELAGYTDTQYF

abundance: NA
len: 12
d_gene: NA
v_gene: TRBV6-6
j_gene: TRBJ2-7
CDR3nt: TGTGCCAGCCGGACTGGACCCTACGAGCAGTACTTC
CDR3aa: CASRTGPYEQYF

abundance: NA
len: 16
d_gene: TRBD1
v_gene: TRBV7-9
j_gene: TRBJ2-3
CDR3nt: TGTGCCAGCAGCTATACAGGGGGCTTATACACAGATACGCAGTATTTT
CDR3aa: CASSYTGGLYTDTQYF

abundance: NA
len: 15
d_gene: NA
v_gene: TRBV7-9
j_gene: TRBJ2-3
CDR3nt: TGTGCCAGCAGCTTTCTGGGAGGTGGGACAGATACGCAGTATTTT
CDR3aa: CASSFLGGGTDTQYF

abundance: NA
len: 17
d_gene: NA
v_gene: TRBV7-9
j_gene: TRBJ2-7
CDR3nt: NA
CDR3aa: CASSPGLLVMGSYEQYF

abundance: NA
len: 13
d_gene: NA
v_gene: TRBV5-6
j_gene: TRBJ1-4
CDR3nt: TGTGCCAGCAGCTTGGGAGGGGGACCGAAACTGTTTTTT
CDR3aa: CASSLGGGPKLFF

abundance: NA
len: 16
d_gene: TRBD1
v_gene: TRBV18
j_gene: TRBJ1-4
CDR3nt: TGTGCCAGCTCACCAGGATCTACAGGGGGTTGGGAAAAACTGTTTTTT
CDR3aa: CASSPGSTGGWEKLFF

abundance: NA
len: 12
d_gene: NA
v_gene: TRBV10-3
j_gene: TRBJ2-3
CDR3nt: TGTGCCATCAGTGAGGAGGCACAGATACGGTATTTT
CDR3aa: CAISEEAQIRYF

abundance: NA
len: 15
d_gene: NA
v_gene: TRBV7-9
j_gene: TRBJ2-5
CDR3nt: TGTGCCAGCAGCTTAGCGCAGGGAACCCAAGAGACCCAGTACTTC
CDR3aa: CASSLAQGTQETQYF

abundance: NA
len: 13
d_gene: NA
v_gene: TRBV9
j_gene: TRBJ2-2
CDR3nt: TGTGCCAGCAGCGTCACAATCACCGGGGAGCTGTTTTTT
CDR3aa: CASSVTITGELFF

abundance: NA
len: 15
d_gene: NA
v_gene: TRBV6-5
j_gene: TRBJ2-1
CDR3nt: TGTGCCAGCAGTATAGACACAGCAGGCTACAATGAGCAGTTCTTC
CDR3aa: CASSIDTAGYNEQFF

abundance: NA
len: 19
d_gene: NA
v_gene: TRBV10-3
j_gene: TRBJ1-2
CDR3nt: TGTGCCATCAGTGAGTATCTAGAGAGGGGTCCCCCGGAGAACTATGGCTACACCTTC
CDR3aa: CAISEYLERGPPENYGYTF

abundance: NA
len: 15
d_gene: NA
v_gene: TRBV11-2
j_gene: TRBJ2-6
CDR3nt: TGTGCCAGCAGCTTAGGAGGGCCTGGGGCCAACGTCCTGACTTTC
CDR3aa: CASSLGGPGANVLTF

abundance: NA
len: 14
d_gene: NA
v_gene: TRBV4-2
j_gene: TRBJ2-7
CDR3nt: TGTGCCAGCAGCCAATGGAGTATCTCCTACGAGCAGTACTTC
CDR3aa: CASSQWSISYEQYF

abundance: few
len: 14
d_gene: NA
v_gene: TRBV5-4
j_gene: TRBJ2-7
CDR3nt: TGTGCCAGCAGCTTGGGGCTAGCCACCTACGAGCAGTACTTC
CDR3aa: CASSLGLATYEQYF

abundance: NA
len: 13
d_gene: NA
v_gene: TRBV27
j_gene: TRBJ1-5
CDR3nt: TGTGCCAGCAGTCTGGGCGGCAGTCAGCCCCAGCATTTT
CDR3aa: CASSLGGSQPQHF

abundance: NA
len: 17
d_gene: NA
v_gene: TRBV4-1
j_gene: TRBJ1-1
CDR3nt: TGCGCCAGCAGCCAAGGGGAGGACAGCCCCATGAACACTGAAGCTTTCTTT
CDR3aa: CASSQGEDSPMNTEAFF

abundance: NA
len: 15
d_gene: NA
v_gene: TRBV7-9
j_gene: TRBJ2-7
CDR3nt: TGTGCCAGCAGCCCAGCGAGGAGTATGATCTACGAGCAGTACTTC
CDR3aa: CASSPARSMIYEQYF

abundance: NA
len: 18
d_gene: TRBD1
v_gene: TRBV19
j_gene: TRBJ1-5
CDR3nt: TGTGCCAGCGCCAGGAGGACAGGTGAAACCACTAGCAATCAGCCCCAGCATTTT
CDR3aa: CASARRTGETTSNQPQHF

abundance: NA
len: 15
d_gene: NA
v_gene: TRBV9
j_gene: TRBJ2-1
CDR3nt: TGTGCCAGCAGCCCTGGGGGGGGGCCTAACAATGAGCAGTTCTTC
CDR3aa: CASSPGGGPNNEQFF

abundance: NA
len: 15
d_gene: NA
v_gene: TRBV7-9
j_gene: TRBJ1-4
CDR3nt: TGTGCCAGTACGATCTCAGACGGAGCTAATGAAAAACTGTTTTTT
CDR3aa: CASTISDGANEKLFF

abundance: NA
len: 13
d_gene: NA
v_gene: TRBV7-9
j_gene: TRBJ2-5
CDR3nt: TGTGCCAGCAGCTTATTTGGGGGGGAGACCCAGTACTTC
CDR3aa: CASSLFGGETQYF

abundance: NA
len: 13
d_gene: NA
v_gene: TRBV4-1
j_gene: TRBJ1-1
CDR3nt: TGCGCCAGCAGCCAAGTTGGAGGGACTGAAGCTTTCTTT
CDR3aa: CASSQVGGTEAFF

abundance: NA
len: 12
d_gene: NA
v_gene: TRBV7-9
j_gene: TRBJ1-1
CDR3nt: TGTGCCAGCAGCCGCGGTGGAACTGAAGCTTTCTTT
CDR3aa: CASSRGGTEAFF

abundance: NA
len: 13
d_gene: NA
v_gene: TRBV7-2
j_gene: TRBJ1-3
CDR3nt: TGTGCCAGCAGTCCCGCTCCAGGAAACACCATATATTTT
CDR3aa: CASSPAPGNTIYF

abundance: NA
len: 16
d_gene: NA
v_gene: TRBV19
j_gene: TRBJ1-1
CDR3nt: TGTGCCAGTAGTACGCTCGCCGGGACACAGAACACTGAAGCTTTCTTT
CDR3aa: CASSTLAGTQNTEAFF

abundance: NA
len: 13
d_gene: TRBD1
v_gene: TRBV10-3
j_gene: TRBJ2-7
CDR3nt: TGTGCCACCCTCGGGACAGACACCTACGAGCAGTACTTC
CDR3aa: CATLGTDTYEQYF

abundance: NA
len: 13
d_gene: TRBD2
v_gene: TRBV5-6
j_gene: TRBJ2-1
CDR3nt: TGTGCCAGCAGCTCGGGACTAGCGAATGAGCAGTTCTTC
CDR3aa: CASSSGLANEQFF

abundance: NA
len: 14
d_gene: TRBD1
v_gene: TRBV18
j_gene: TRBJ2-7
CDR3nt: TGTGCCAGCTCACCCCGGGACAGGGCCGACGAGCAGTACTTC
CDR3aa: CASSPRDRADEQYF